The clone carrying this T cell receptor beta chain was observed many times. Its specificity is not known. This sample is drawn from a study of T cells in Graves' hyperthyroidism and ophthalmopathy. Study details: Sampling of peripheral blood happened at initial diagnosis, prior to any treatment. Overall study results and limits: Model output signaled ophthalmopathy a median roughly six months ahead of onset.

CDR1 is LNHDA, CDR2 SQIVND, per germline (reference sequence). Unmatched junction bases numbered 10, after V lost 8 bases and J lost 6 bases. This CDR3 spans 14 amino acids. Amplification yielded TCR beta CDR3 regions, with RNA transcripts as the source. The HTBI primer set drove a first-round RT-PCR of the TCR CDR3. TCRdb reprocessed the multiplex PCR reads with MiXCR, giving one entry per CDR3 protein. The table has 640,000 or so distinct CDR3 sequences, roughly 14% seen once; the top ten hold around 4%. PBMCs came from 10 ml fresh peripheral blood. This sequence originates from a woman in her 40s with Graves' ophthalmopathy. The source material was blood. The chain joins TRBV19 to TRBJ1-2; TRBD1 matches at 9 bases. CDR3 in DNA: TGTGCCAGTCCTACAGGGGGCGCCCGGGATGGCTACACCTTC. This sequence encodes CASPTGGARDGYTF.